This T cell receptor beta chain was sequenced in a study of CD8+ T cells in alopecia areata. At the level of the study: Patients in the treated group were given tofacitinib by mouth, 5 to 10 mg twice a day.

Germline CDR1 SGHTA, CDR2 FQGNSA. The V segment lost 1 base and the J segment 1 base; nucleotides outside the gene matches: 2. There are 15 residues in the CDR3. Treatment of the sample: oral pan-JAK inhibitor, 5-10 mg twice daily. The study team obtained lesional scalp punch biopsies and peripheral blood from alopecia areata patients. Reverse transcribed after extraction, RNA yielded cDNA as the sequencing template. Here immunoSEQ multiplex PCR was the method, and the copy in TCRdb shows in-frame clones only, minus some. The repertoire holds about 120,000 clones, approximately 57% seen once, with 4.5% to 6% in the top ten.

The TCR comes from a human donor with alopecia areata. The chain uses TRBV7-2 and TRBJ2-3, with TRBD1 identical over 7 bases. The specimen was CD4+ T cells sorted from blood, collected at week 4, from a patient treated with tofacitinib. CDR3 bases: TGTGCCAGCAGCTTAGAGGGGGCGGGCACAGATACGCAGTATTTT. Its translation: CASSLEGAGTDTQYF. Full variable domain (rest looked up from reference TRBV7-2 and TRBJ2-3): GAGVSQSPSNKVTEKGKDVELRCDPISGHTALYWYRQSLGQGLEFLIYFQGNSAPDKSGLPSDRFSAERTGGSVSTLTIQRTQQEDSAVYLCASSLEGAGTDTQYFGPGTRLTVL.